The sequence of this TCR beta chain was determined in a study of shared clonotypes between healthy human individuals. Terminally differentiated effector memory CD45RA+ cells were left out of the naive CD8 fraction, which was CD45RO-negative and positively selected for CCR7. Study processing details: ImmunoSEQ output held junction-only sequences without quality scores, so filtering differed. Some clones are missing from TCRdb's copy, which holds only in-frame ones; the method was immunoSEQ multiplex PCR. The DNA was the basis for D and trimming; V, J and clone size are from that table. In the table there are about 1,900,000 clones, about 95% of which are singletons. Germline CDR1 and CDR2: LNHDA and SQIVND (reference sequence). Trimming at V came to 7 bases and at J to 4 bases, leaving 12 bases not matched to a gene. CDR3 length equals 15 residues.

V and J are TRBV19 and TRBJ2-5; 7 positions match TRBD1. Sequenced: naive CD8+ T cells sorted from blood. This TCR came from a man younger than 35 in good health. In nucleotides, the CDR3 is TGTGCCAGTACCGAGGGGGCGGGTGAGGGAGAGACCCAGTACTTC. It codes for CASTEGAGEGETQYF.